What follows describes a single TCR beta chain. The antigen is undetermined. Time point noted: week 35, safety follow-up. Mutant IDH1 20-mer peptide, at 300 ug, made up each vaccine dose, with topical imiquimod. This entry comes from a study of a mutant IDH1 vaccine in newly diagnosed glioma. Background on the study: Vaccinations were initiated 4-6 weeks following radiotherapy alone, or were given together with temozolomide cycles. Therapy received beforehand was radiotherapy, temozolomide, or both, with most patients given both.

Study-level results: Detectable vaccine-induced immune responses arose in around 92% of patients. Pseudoprogression showed no apparent link to changes in top peripheral T cell clonotypes.

Using immunoSEQ multiplex PCR, the repertoire was profiled, and TCRdb retains in-frame clones only, with some absent. The sample holds 35,000 to 45,000 clones; approximately 80% are singletons and the top ten take under 6%. This CDR3 comprises 12 residues. V lost 5 bases to trimming and J lost 4 bases, with 8 bases between them. The V gene's germline CDR1 is MNHEY and CDR2 SVGAGI. The specimen comprised PBMCs, sampled from a glioma patient whose treatment included an IDH1 peptide vaccine. This TCR came from a woman in her 50s with glioma. The chain uses TRBV6-5 and TRBJ2-5; possible D gene TRBD1, 5 bases. CDR3 nucleotide sequence: TGTGCCAGCAGTCAGGGTGGAGAGACCCAGTACTTC. As protein: CASSQGGETQYF.